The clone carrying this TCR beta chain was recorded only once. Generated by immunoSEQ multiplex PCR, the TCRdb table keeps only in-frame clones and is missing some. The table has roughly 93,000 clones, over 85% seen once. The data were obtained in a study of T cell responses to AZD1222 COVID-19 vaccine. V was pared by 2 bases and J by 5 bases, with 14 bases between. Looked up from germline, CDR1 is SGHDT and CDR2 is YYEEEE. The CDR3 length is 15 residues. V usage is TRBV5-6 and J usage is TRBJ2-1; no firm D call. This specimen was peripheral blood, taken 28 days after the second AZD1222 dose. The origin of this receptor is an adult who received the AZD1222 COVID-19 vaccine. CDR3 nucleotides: TGTGCCAGCAGCTTCAGAGTGGTCAGGAACAATGAGCAGTTCTTC. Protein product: CASSFRVVRNNEQFF.